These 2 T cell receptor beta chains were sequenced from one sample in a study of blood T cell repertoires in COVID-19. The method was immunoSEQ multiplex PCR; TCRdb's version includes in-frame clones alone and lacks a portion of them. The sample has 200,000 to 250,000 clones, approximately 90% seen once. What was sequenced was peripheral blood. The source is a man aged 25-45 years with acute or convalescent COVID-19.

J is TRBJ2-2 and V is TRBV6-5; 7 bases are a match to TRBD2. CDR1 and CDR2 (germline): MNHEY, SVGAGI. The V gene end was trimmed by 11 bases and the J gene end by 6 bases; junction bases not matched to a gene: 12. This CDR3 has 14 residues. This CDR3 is CAGRGEGLAGELFF. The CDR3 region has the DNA TGTGCCGGGAGGGGAGAGGGGTTGGCCGGGGAGCTGTTTTTT.

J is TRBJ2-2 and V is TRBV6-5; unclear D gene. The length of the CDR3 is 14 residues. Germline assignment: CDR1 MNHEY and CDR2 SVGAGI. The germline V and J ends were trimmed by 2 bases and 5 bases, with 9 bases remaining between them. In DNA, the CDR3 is TGTGCCAGCAGTTACCAGCGAGGAACCGGGGAGCTGTTTTTT. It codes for CASSYQRGTGELFF.